The source of this T cell receptor beta chain is a study of blood T cell repertoires in COVID-19. The study drew participants aged about 18 to 95 years from roughly 25 US areas. Cohort 3 donors were reported recovered after two negative PCRs, clearance, or symptom resolution. As originally analysed: Using reference gene primer amplification, nucleated cell counts were estimated. Repertoires were generated with immunoSEQ multiplex PCR, while TCRdb's copy carries only in-frame clones and drops some. V, J and clone size reflect that table, while D and trimming were determined from the DNA. The sample consists of about 220,000 clones, about four fifths of them appearing once. This CDR3 is built from 15 residues. Per germline, CDR1 LNHDA and CDR2 SQIVND (reference sequence). V shed 4 bases and J 2 bases; nucleotides not matched to a gene: 5.

The rearrangement uses TRBV19 and TRBJ1-2, with 9 bases that match TRBD1. Sequencing was performed on PBMCs or T cells enriched from blood (not recorded which). The origin of this receptor is a woman aged 40 to 50 who had recovered from COVID-19. The CDR3 region has the DNA TGTGCCAGTAGTACCCGGACAGGGGCGAACTATGGCTACACCTTC. It specifies CASSTRTGANYGYTF.